This T cell receptor (beta chain) was recorded in a study of CD8+ T cells in alopecia areata (dated by TCRdb to 2016 to 2019). Regarding the research as a whole: Treated patients were enrolled in an open-label pilot trial of oral tofacitinib at 5 to 10 mg twice daily for moderate-to-severe alopecia areata. Patients stayed on tofacitinib for 6 to 18 months and then had 6 months of follow-up off drug so that delayed response and recurrence could be assessed. For the treated patients, the SALT score, which quantifies what percentage of scalp surface area is affected, served as the measure of disease severity. High-throughput TCRbeta sequencing was used to examine T cell clonal expansion in alopecia areata in both the C3H/HeJ mouse model and human patients. On the human side, TCRbeta sequencing was run on scalp tissue and on sorted CD4+ and CD8+ peripheral blood T cells from healthy controls and from alopecia areata patients with either patchy or totalis/universalis disease. Tofacitinib-treated patients had biopsies at baseline and at 4 and 24 weeks of treatment, with a later scalp biopsy in several patients. Scalp clonality was compared across normal scalp (n=4), patchy alopecia areata scalp (n=8), and alopecia totalis/universalis scalp (n=8). RNA was extracted with the PAXgene miRNA kit for fixed scalp, the miRNeasy kit for PBMCs, and the RNeasy kit for mouse skin. immunoSEQ multiplex PCR using 35 Vbeta forward primers and 13 Jbeta reverse primers was used to amplify TCRbeta CDR3 regions. Overall results and qualifications from the work: Lesional scalp, especially in alopecia totalis/universalis, showed higher clonality and more expanded CD8+ clones than normal scalp, suggesting antigenic drive. During tofacitinib treatment, many expanded lesional clones remained in scalp and blood, and this persistence may partly explain relapse after treatment is stopped. Scalp TCR repertoire analysis is complicated because resident alphabeta T cells in normal human skin are also sequenced, whereas mouse skin is dominated by gammadelta T cells. Tofacitinib significantly decreased scalp clonality and the number of expanded CD8+ clones among the top 100 scalp clones. Shared TCR sequences between patients were less evident than in mice, which may be partly attributable to HLA diversity in the patient population. Because the treated cohort was small and included a single nonresponder, larger studies are needed to assess links between baseline CD8+ expansion and response.

V was cut back by 2 bases and J by 6 bases, leaving a gap of 14 bases between them. Based on the germline V gene (reference sequence), the CDR1 and CDR2 sequences are GTSNPN and SVGIG. There are 14 amino acids in the CDR3, from cysteine to phenylalanine inclusive. Only the CDR3 part of the read is kept: 42 bases, read in frame from the first base. The time point label corresponds to: four to five weeks on oral tofacitinib. The treatment or condition label of this sample denotes: oral pan-JAK inhibitor, 5-10 mg twice daily. Lesional scalp punch biopsies and peripheral blood were collected from alopecia areata patients. PBMCs were separated by density centrifugation and stained for CD3, CD4 and CD8, after which CD4+ and CD8+ T cells were sorted on a FACSAria. Concerning this clone: It lacks a known antigen. No base quality information exists; no much larger clone differs at one position.

Receptor amplification or capture employed the immunoSEQ multiplex PCR assay. To provide template for TCR sequencing, every sample had RNA extracted and reverse transcribed into cDNA. First-strand cDNA was synthesized using SuperScript III with a 2:1 mix of oligo-dT and random hexamers. A synthetic immune receptor repertoire was used to measure amplification bias, and any remaining bias was corrected computationally. On the study's bioinformatics: Raw reads were preprocessed to remove errors, and CDR3 was defined according to IMGT conventions as the region from the conserved cysteine to phenylalanine. Clonality was computed as 1 minus the Shannon entropy, with the entropy normalized by log2 of the number of productive unique TCRs. Scalp TCRbeta sequences were cross-referenced with sorted blood CD4 and CD8 repertoires so that the CD4 or CD8 identity of scalp clones could be inferred. As stored in TCRdb, this immuneACCESS dataset retains in-frame rearrangements with V and J assigned. A fraction of the clones does not appear; measured against another copy, unresolved V genes explain less than half of the discrepancy, and the remainder lacks a known reason. That table is the source of V, J and clone size, and D and trimming were worked out from the DNA. The table for this sample lists 190,000 or so clones; roughly three fifths of them were counted only once. The ten largest clones represent roughly 3.3% of the sample.

Recombination connected TRBV30 to TRBJ2-1, with TRBD2 tentatively as D gene (7 bases match). The TCR was taken from a human donor with alopecia areata. Sequencing was performed on CD4+ T cells sorted from blood, taken at week 4, from a patient treated with tofacitinib. The base sequence is TGTGCCTGGAGTCTGGCGGGGGCCAGCAATGAGCAGTTCTTC. Its protein reads: CAWSLAGASNEQFF.